This T cell receptor (beta chain) is from a study of cytomegalovirus exposure and HLA in healthy donors. The overall study: Some 200 million T cells yielded 90 million to 130 million unique TCR beta sequences in earlier analysis. Study conclusions and caveats: Most CMV-associated TCR beta chains were later found to appear HLA-restricted. A missense variant in DCLRE1C was later tied to TCR beta V- and J-gene trimming. Likely technical artifact: a cluster of highly shared sequence variants.

The CDR3 length is 11 residues. Trimming removed 4 bases from V and 14 bases from J, with 9 bases in between. Looked up from germline, CDR1 is MDHEN and CDR2 is SYDVKM. About this clone: The antigen is unknown.

PCR employed 60 Vbeta and 13 Jbeta primers. TCRdb's table, derived via immunoSEQ multiplex PCR, lists solely in-frame clones and lacks some. The sample consists of fewer than 150,000 clones, 60% to 85% of them appearing once. Sample: PBMCs. The gene calls are TRBV28 and TRBJ2-6, with D possibly being TRBD2 (5 bases). This sequence was found in a man aged 30 to 45 in good health and CMV-seronegative. For the CDR3, the DNA is TGTGCCAGCAGTTCAAAGACTATCCTGACTTTC. This codes for CASSSKTILTF.